The TCR beta chain under discussion was sequenced for a study of T cell responses to AZD1222 COVID-19 vaccine. Repertoires were generated with immunoSEQ multiplex PCR, while TCRdb's copy carries only in-frame clones and drops some. The table includes fewer than 180,000 clones, more than 85% detected once. Study-wide results and caveats: Per reports, nearly half of all spike-specific TCRs target regions that are unmutated in variants.

Second-dose groups at about 4 or about 12 weeks were pooled. Trimming shortened V by 3 bases and J by 8 bases, and 16 bases separated the two germline ends. The CDR3 is 14 residues long. Germline values: CDR1 ENHRY, CDR2 SYGVKD. Of note for this clone: Its antigen is undetermined.

The starting material was peripheral blood, obtained 28 days after the second AZD1222 dose. The clonotype comes from an adult who received the AZD1222 COVID-19 vaccine. The chain joins TRBV10-3 to TRBJ1-1, with D uncertain. Here the CDR3 DNA reads TGTGCCATCAGTGAAAAGCCGTACCCCACGGAAGCTTTCTTT. Translated, it gives CAISEKPYPTEAFF.